This T cell receptor beta chain was captured in a study of cytomegalovirus exposure and HLA in healthy donors. Study outcomes and limitations: In a later analysis, most CMV-associated TCR beta chains appeared HLA-restricted.

The CDR3 length is 14 residues. Trimming shortened V by 2 bases and J by 3 bases, and 9 bases separated the two germline ends. The germline V gene has CDR1 MNHEY and CDR2 SMNVEV (reference sequence). With 60 Vbeta and 13 Jbeta primers, the PCR was carried out. Method: immunoSEQ multiplex PCR; TCRdb's copy keeps in-frame clones and lacks some. Of around 170,000 clones in the sample, around 80% were seen once. As regards this clone: What it binds is unknown.

Sample: PBMCs. The chain employs TRBV27 and TRBJ2-3, with D hard to call. The source is a man between 35 and 55 years old in good health and CMV-seropositive. This chain's CDR3 is CASSLAAGTDTQYF. In DNA, the CDR3 is TGTGCCAGCAGTTTAGCCGCAGGAACAGATACGCAGTATTTT.